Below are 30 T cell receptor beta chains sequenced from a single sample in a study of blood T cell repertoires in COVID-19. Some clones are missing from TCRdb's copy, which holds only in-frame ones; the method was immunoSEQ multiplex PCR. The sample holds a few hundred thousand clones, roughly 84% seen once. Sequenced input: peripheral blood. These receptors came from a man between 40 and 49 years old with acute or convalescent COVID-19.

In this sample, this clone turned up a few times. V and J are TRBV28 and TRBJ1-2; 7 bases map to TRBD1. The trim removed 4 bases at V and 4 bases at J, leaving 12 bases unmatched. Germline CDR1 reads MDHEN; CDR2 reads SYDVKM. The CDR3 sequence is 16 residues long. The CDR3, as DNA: TGTGCCAGCAGTTCTAGGGGGCAAGGGACCCCCTATGGCTACACCTTC. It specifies CASSSRGQGTPYGYTF.

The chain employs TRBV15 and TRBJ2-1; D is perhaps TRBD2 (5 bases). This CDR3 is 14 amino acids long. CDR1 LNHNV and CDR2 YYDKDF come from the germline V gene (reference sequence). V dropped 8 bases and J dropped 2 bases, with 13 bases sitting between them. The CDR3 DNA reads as TGTGCCACCTTAAGCCGGGAAACCTACAATGAGCAGTTCTTC. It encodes CATLSRETYNEQFF.

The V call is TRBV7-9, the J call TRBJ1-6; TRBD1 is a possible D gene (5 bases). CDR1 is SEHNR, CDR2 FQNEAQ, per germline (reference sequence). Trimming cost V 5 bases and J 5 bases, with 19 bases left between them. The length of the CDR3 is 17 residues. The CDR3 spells CASSGAGGAANNSPLHF. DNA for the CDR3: TGTGCCAGCAGCGGAGCGGGAGGGGCGGCGAATAATTCACCCCTCCACTTT.

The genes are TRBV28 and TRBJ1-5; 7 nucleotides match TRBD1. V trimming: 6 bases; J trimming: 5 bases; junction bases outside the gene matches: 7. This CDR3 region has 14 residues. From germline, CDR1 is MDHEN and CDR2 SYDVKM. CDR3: CASSLTGVHQPQHF. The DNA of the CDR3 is TGTGCCAGCAGCTTAACAGGGGTGCATCAGCCCCAGCATTTT.

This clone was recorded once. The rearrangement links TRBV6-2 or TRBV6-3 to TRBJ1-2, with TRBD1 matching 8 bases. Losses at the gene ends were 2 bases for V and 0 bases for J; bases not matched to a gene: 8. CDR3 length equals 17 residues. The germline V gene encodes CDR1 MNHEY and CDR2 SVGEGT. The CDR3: CASSYGLSGQANYGYTF. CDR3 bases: TGTGCCAGCAGTTACGGATTATCGGGACAGGCTAACTATGGCTACACCTTC.

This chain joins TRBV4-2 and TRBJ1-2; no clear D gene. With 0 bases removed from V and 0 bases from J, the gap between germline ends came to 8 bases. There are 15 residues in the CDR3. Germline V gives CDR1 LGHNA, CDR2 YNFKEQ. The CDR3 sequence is CASSQDASANYGYTF. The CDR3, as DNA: TGTGCCAGCAGCCAAGATGCGTCCGCTAACTATGGCTACACCTTC.

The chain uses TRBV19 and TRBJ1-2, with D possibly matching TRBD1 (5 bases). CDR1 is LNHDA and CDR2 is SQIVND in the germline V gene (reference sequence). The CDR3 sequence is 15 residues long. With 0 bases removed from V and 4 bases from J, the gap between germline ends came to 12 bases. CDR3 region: CASSIDRDASYGYTF. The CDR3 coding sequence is TGTGCCAGTAGTATAGACAGGGATGCAAGCTATGGCTACACCTTC.

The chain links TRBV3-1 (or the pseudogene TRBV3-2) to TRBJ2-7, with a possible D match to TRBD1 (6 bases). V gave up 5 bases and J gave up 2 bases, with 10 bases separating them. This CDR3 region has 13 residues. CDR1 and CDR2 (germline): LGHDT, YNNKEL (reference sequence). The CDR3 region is CASSGRQAYEQYF. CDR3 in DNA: TGTGCCAGCAGCGGCCGACAGGCCTACGAGCAGTACTTC.

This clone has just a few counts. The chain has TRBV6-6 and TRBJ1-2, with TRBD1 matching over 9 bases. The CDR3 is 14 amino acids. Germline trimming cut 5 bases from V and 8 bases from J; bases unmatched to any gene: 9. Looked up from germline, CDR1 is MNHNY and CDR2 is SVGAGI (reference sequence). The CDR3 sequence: CASSPGDRVAGYTF. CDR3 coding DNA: TGTGCCAGCAGTCCTGGGGACAGGGTTGCCGGCTACACCTTC.

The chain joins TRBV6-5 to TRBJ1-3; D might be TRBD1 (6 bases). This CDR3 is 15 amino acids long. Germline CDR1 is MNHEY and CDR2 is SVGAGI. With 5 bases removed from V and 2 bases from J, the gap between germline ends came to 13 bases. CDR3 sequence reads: CASSHRDKPGNTIYF. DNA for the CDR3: TGTGCCAGCAGTCACCGGGACAAACCTGGAAACACCATATATTTT.

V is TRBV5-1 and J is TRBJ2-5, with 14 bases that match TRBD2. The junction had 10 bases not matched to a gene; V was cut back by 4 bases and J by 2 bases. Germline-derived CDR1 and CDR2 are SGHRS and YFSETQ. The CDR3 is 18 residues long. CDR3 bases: TGCGCCAGCAGCACGCCCCGGACTAGCGGGGGGCTTCAAGAGACCCAGTACTTC. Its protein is CASSTPRTSGGLQETQYF.

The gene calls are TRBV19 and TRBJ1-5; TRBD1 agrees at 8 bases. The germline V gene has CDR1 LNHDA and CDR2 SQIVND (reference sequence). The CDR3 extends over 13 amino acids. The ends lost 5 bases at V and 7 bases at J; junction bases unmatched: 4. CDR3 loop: CASSSDRGQPQHF. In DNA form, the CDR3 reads TGTGCCAGTAGTTCTGACAGGGGACAGCCCCAGCATTTT.

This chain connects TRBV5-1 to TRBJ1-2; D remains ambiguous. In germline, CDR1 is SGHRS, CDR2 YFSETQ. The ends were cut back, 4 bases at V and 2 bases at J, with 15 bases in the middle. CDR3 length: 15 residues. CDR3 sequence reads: CASSHGGNSNYGYTF. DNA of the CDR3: TGCGCCAGCAGCCATGGCGGGAACTCCAACTATGGCTACACCTTC.

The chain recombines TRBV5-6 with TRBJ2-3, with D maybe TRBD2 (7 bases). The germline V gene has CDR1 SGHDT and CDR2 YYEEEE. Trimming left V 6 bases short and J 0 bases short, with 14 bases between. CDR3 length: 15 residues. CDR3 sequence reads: CASKGGAASTDTQYF. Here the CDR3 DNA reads TGTGCCAGCAAGGGGGGGGCCGCTAGCACAGATACGCAGTATTTT.

The CDR3 here is CASSYSRSQPQHF. Here the CDR3 DNA reads TGTGCCAGCAGTTACTCCCGGTCCCAGCCCCAGCATTTT. This chain uses TRBV6-2 or TRBV6-3 with TRBJ1-5; no reliable D call. Germline CDR1 MNHEY, CDR2 SVGEGT. The CDR3 totals 13 residues. V lost 0 bases, J lost 7 bases, and 7 bases lay in between.

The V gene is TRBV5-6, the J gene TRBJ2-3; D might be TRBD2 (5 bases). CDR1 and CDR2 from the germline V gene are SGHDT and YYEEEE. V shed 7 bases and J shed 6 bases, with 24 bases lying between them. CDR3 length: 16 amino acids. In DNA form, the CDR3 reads TGTGCCAGCGAGTCTAGCATACGGGTGGAGCCTGATACGCAGTATTTT. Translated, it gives CASESSIRVEPDTQYF.

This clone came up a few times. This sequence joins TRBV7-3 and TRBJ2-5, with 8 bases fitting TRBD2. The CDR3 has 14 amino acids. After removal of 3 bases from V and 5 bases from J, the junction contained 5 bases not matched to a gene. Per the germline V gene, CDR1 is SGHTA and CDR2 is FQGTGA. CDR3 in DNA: TGTGCCAGCAGCTTCCGGGGGGGCCGTGAGACCCAGTACTTC. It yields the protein CASSFRGGRETQYF.

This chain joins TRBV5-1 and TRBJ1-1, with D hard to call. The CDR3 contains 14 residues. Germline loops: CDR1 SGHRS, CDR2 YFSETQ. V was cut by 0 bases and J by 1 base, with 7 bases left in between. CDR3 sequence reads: CASSLAPPNTEAFF. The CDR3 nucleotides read TGCGCCAGCAGCTTGGCCCCTCCGAACACTGAAGCTTTCTTT. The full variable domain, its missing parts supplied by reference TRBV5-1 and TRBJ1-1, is KAGVTQTPRYLIKTRGQQVTLSCSPISGHRSVSWYQQTPGQGLQFLFEYFSETQRNKGNFPGRFSGRQFSNSRSEMNVSTLELGDSALYLCASSLAPPNTEAFFGQGTRLTVV.

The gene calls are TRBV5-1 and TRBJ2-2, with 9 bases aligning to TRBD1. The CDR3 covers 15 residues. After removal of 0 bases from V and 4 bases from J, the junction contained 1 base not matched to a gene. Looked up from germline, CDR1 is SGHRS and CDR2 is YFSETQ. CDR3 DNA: TGCGCCAGCAGCTTGGGGGACAGGGCCACCGGGGAGCTGTTTTTT. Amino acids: CASSLGDRATGELFF. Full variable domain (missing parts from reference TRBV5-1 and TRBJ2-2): KAGVTQTPRYLIKTRGQQVTLSCSPISGHRSVSWYQQTPGQGLQFLFEYFSETQRNKGNFPGRFSGRQFSNSRSEMNVSTLELGDSALYLCASSLGDRATGELFFGEGSRLTVL.

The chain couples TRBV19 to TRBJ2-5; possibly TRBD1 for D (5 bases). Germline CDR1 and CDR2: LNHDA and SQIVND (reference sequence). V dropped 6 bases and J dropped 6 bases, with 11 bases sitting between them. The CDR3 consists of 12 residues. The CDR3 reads CASRDRGKTQYF. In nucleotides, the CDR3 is TGTGCCAGTAGAGATAGGGGAAAGACCCAGTACTTC.

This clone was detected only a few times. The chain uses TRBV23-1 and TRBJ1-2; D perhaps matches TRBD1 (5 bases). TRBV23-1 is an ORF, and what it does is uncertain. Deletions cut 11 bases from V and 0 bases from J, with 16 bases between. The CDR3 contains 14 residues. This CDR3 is CAPHPGGANYGYTF. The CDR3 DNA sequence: TGCGCCCCCCACCCGGGGGGGGCTAACTATGGCTACACCTTC.

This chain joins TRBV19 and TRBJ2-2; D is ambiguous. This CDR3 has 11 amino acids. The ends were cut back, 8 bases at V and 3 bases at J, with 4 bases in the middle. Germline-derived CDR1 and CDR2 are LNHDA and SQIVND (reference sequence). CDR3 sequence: CASLYTGELFF. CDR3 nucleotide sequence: TGTGCCAGTCTGTACACCGGGGAGCTGTTTTTT.

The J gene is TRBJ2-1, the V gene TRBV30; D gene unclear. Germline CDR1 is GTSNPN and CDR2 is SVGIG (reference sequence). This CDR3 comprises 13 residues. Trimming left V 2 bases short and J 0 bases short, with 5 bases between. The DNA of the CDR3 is TGTGCCTGGAGTCACAACTCCTACAATGAGCAGTTCTTC. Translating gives CAWSHNSYNEQFF.

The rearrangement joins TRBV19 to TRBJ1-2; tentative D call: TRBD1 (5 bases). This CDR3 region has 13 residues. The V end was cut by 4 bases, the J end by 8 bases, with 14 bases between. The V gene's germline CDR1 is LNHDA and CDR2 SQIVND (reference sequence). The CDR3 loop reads CASSRGGEEGYTF. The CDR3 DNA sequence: TGTGCCAGTAGTAGGGGCGGAGAGGAAGGCTACACCTTC. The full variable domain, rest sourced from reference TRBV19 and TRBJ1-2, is DGGITQSPKYLFRKEGQNVTLSCEQNLNHDAMYWYRQDPGQGLRLIYYSQIVNDFQKGDIAEGYSVSREKKESFPLTVTSAQKNPTAFYLCASSRGGEEGYTFGSGTRLTVV.

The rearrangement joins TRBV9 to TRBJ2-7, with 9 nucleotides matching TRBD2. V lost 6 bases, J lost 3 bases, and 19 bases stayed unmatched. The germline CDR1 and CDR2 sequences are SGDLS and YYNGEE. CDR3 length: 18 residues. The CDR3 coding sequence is TGTGCCAGCAACAATCAGGGTAGCGGGGGCCGAGATCGCTACGAGCAGTACTTC. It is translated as CASNNQGSGGRDRYEQYF.

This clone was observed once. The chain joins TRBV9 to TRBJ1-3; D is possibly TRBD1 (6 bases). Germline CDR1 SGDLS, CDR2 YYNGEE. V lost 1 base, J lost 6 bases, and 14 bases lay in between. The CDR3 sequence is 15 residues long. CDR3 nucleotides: TGTGCCAGCAGCGTAAGAACGACAGGCGAAAACACCATATATTTT. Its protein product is CASSVRTTGENTIYF.

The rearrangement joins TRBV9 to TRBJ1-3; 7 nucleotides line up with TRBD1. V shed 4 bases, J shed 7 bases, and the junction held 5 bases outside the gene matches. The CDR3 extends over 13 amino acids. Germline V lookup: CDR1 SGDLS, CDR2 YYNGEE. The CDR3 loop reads CASSSIQGNTIYF. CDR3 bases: TGTGCCAGCAGCTCGATACAGGGGAACACCATATATTTT.

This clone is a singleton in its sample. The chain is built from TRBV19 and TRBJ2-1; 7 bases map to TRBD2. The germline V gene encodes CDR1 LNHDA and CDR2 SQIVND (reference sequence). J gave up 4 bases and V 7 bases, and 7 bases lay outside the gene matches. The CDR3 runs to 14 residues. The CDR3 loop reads CASNAGESYNEQFF. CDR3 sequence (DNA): TGTGCCAGTAACGCGGGGGAGTCATACAATGAGCAGTTCTTC.

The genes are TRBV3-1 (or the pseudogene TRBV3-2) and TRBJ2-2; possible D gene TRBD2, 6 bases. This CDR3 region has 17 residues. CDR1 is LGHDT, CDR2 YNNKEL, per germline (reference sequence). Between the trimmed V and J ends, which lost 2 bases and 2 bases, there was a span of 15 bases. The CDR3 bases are TGTGCCAGCAGCCAACCTAGGGCTAGCGCTAACACCGGGGAGCTGTTTTTT. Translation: CASSQPRASANTGELFF.

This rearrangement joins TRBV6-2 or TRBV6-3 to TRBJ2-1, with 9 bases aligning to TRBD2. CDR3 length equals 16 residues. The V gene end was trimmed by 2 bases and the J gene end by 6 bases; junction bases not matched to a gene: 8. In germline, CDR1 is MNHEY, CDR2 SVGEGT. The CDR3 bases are TGTGCCAGCAGTTACCAGCGGGGGGAATCCGGCAATGAGCAGTTCTTC. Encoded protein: CASSYQRGESGNEQFF.